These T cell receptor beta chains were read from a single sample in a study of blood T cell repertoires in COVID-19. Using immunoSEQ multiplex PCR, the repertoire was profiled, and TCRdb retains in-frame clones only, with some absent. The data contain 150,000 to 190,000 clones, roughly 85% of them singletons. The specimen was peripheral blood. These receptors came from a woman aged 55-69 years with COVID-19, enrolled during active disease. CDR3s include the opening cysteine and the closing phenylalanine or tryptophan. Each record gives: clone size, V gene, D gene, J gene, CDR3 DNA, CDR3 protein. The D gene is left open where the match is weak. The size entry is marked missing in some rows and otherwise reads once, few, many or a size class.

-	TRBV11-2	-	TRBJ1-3	TGTGCCAGCAGCCCAGGACTCCGCTCTGGAAACACCATATATTTT	CASSPGLRSGNTIYF
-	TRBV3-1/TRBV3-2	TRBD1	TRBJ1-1	TGTGCCAGCAGCCAAGAAAGGGGGCGGACTGAAGCTTTCTTT	CASSQERGRTEAFF
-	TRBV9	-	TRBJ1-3	TGTGCCAGCAGCGATCCGGGGGGCGGCCACCTCTCTGGAAACACCATATATTTT	CASSDPGGGHLSGNTIYF
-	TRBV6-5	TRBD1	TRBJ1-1	TGTGCCAGCAAACCCGACAGGGTGAGCACTGAAGCTTTCTTT	CASKPDRVSTEAFF
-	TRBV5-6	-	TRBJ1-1	TGTGCCAGCAGCTTTGGGGGCAGGTACACTGAAGCTTTCTTT	CASSFGGRYTEAFF
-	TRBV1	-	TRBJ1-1	TGCACCAGCAGCCGAAAGGGGGAAGCTTTCTTT	CTSSRKGEAFF
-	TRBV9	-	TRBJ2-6	TGTGCCAGCAGCGTAGAGGGGCGAGGGGCCAACGTCCTGACTTTC	CASSVEGRGANVLTF
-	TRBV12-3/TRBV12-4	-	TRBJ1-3	TGTGCCAGCAGCCCCAGGGGAAACACCATATATTTT	CASSPRGNTIYF
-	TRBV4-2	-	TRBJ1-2	TGTGCCAGCAGCCAAGCGGGAGGACCGCATAATGGCTACACCTTC	CASSQAGGPHNGYTF
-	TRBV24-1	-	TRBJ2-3	TGTGCAACCAGGGCAGGGGTAGATACGCAGTATTTT	CATRAGVDTQYF
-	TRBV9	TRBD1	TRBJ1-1	TGTGCCAGCAGCGATGGGACAGTTGAAGCTTTCTTT	CASSDGTVEAFF
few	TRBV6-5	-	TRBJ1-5	TGTGCCAGCAGTAAGACATTTAATCAGCCCCAGCATTTT	CASSKTFNQPQHF
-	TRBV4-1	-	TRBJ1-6	TGCGCCAGCAGCCAAGAAGCCGGCCAGGGAGGTTCACCCCTCCACTTT	CASSQEAGQGGSPLHF
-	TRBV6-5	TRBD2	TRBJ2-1	TGTGCCAGCACCTTGACTAGCGGGGCCTACAATGAGCAGTTCTTC	CASTLTSGAYNEQFF